This T cell receptor (beta chain) was identified during a study of memory CD4+ T cells and cytomegalovirus serostatus. Study in general: Donors were healthy Belgian adults, 10 or so CMV seropositive and about 24 seronegative.

Single viable CD3+CD4+CD8-CD45RO+ cells were sorted as the memory CD4+ T cells. In the original analysis: Out-of-frame sequences were removed, leaving about 2.2 million distinct TCRbeta sequences. Sequencing used immunoSEQ multiplex PCR; TCRdb keeps in-frame clones, though not all of them. V and J calls and clone size are those listed in that table; D and trimming were worked out from the DNA. The data show some 50,000 clones, about 74% seen once. Study-wide findings and caveats: Suggested: most of the CMV-linked TCR signature lies in CD4+ memory cells. A US-trained random forest predicted CMV serostatus with median AUC around 0.9.

V was trimmed by 6 bases and J by 6 bases, leaving 9 bases between them. CDR1 DFQATT and CDR2 SNEGSKA come from the germline V gene (reference sequence). The CDR3 is made up of 11 amino acids. With respect to this clone: Its antigen is unidentified.

The clonotype was recovered from an adult in good health and CMV-seropositive. The genes are TRBV20-1 and TRBJ2-1; D is possibly TRBD1 or TRBD2 (5 bases each). Sequencing input: memory CD4+ T cells from blood. Written as DNA, the CDR3 is TGCAGTGCCGAGAGGGGCAATGAGCAGTTCTTC. Residues: CSAERGNEQFF.